One and the same sample provided the 21 T cell receptor beta chains below, sequenced in a study of T cell responses to AZD1222 COVID-19 vaccine. Data came from immunoSEQ multiplex PCR; TCRdb stores just in-frame clones and leaves some out. The sample includes some 120,000 clones, roughly 90% of them seen just once. Material: peripheral blood, obtained on day 0 of AZD1222 vaccination. These receptors were taken from an adult in good health.

The gene calls are TRBV11-2 and TRBJ2-1; 9 bases line up with TRBD1. Germline V lookup: CDR1 SGHAT, CDR2 FQNNGV. V shed 5 bases, J shed 7 bases, and the junction held 3 bases outside the gene matches. This CDR3 contains 13 residues. The CDR3 protein is CASSGDRVNEQFF. In DNA, the CDR3 is TGTGCCAGCAGCGGGGACAGGGTGAATGAGCAGTTCTTC.

The table lists this clone with a count of one. In DNA form, the CDR3 reads TGTGCCAGCTGTCGGACAGGGGCTCTGAACACTGAAGCTTTCTTT. Amino acid sequence: CASCRTGALNTEAFF. This chain links TRBV6-5 with TRBJ1-1, with 9 positions matching TRBD1. The CDR3 contains 15 residues. Losses at the gene ends were 8 bases for V and 0 bases for J; bases not matched to a gene: 7. Per germline, CDR1 MNHEY and CDR2 SVGAGI.

The chain recombines TRBV6-5 with TRBJ1-2; possibly TRBD1 for D (5 bases). The length of the CDR3 is 16 residues. V dropped 0 bases and J dropped 6 bases, with 17 bases sitting between them. CDR1 is MNHEY, CDR2 SVGAGI, per germline. DNA of the CDR3: TGTGCCAGCAGTTACTCGTCGGAGGGGAGGGGAAATGGCTACACCTTC. Translation: CASSYSSEGRGNGYTF.

The chain is built from TRBV3-1 (or the pseudogene TRBV3-2) and TRBJ2-3, with 7 positions matching TRBD2. The germline V gene encodes CDR1 LGHDT and CDR2 YNNKEL (reference sequence). Trimming took 1 base from V and 3 from J; bases not matched to a gene: 7. This CDR3 spans 16 amino acids. CDR3 region: CASSQAWGGSTDTQYF. CDR3 bases: TGTGCCAGCAGCCAAGCTTGGGGCGGGAGTACAGATACGCAGTATTTT.

V and J are TRBV6-4 and TRBJ2-3, with 15 bases that match TRBD2. This CDR3 is built from 18 residues. V gave up 2 bases and J gave up 4 bases; unmatched junction bases: 7. Germline V gene data show CDR1 as MRHNA and CDR2 as SNTAGT. As DNA, the CDR3 is TGTGCCAGCAGTGACGGCGGGACTAGCGGGAGGAGGGCAGATACGCAGTATTTT. This gives the protein CASSDGGTSGRRADTQYF.

The chain combines TRBV6-5 with TRBJ2-7; perhaps TRBD1 as D (6 bases). The germline V and J ends were trimmed by 6 bases and 7 bases, with 10 bases remaining between them. This CDR3 is 11 amino acids long. Germline CDR1 and CDR2: MNHEY and SVGAGI. CDR3 sequence (DNA): TGTGCCAGCAGAGCCAGGGGTGAGCAGTACTTC. Protein product: CASRARGEQYF.

The CDR3 loop reads CASSLGLAGGNEQFF. The CDR3, as DNA: TGTGCCAGCAGCTTAGGACTAGCGGGAGGCAATGAGCAGTTCTTC. This chain connects TRBV7-9 to TRBJ2-1; TRBD2 agrees at 13 bases. Per the germline V gene, CDR1 is SEHNR and CDR2 is FQNEAQ (reference sequence). The CDR3 extends over 15 amino acids. With V trimmed by 1 base and J by 6 bases, 0 bases remained unmatched.

V gene TRBV7-9 combines with J gene TRBJ2-1, with 7 bases fitting TRBD2. The V gene's germline CDR1 is SEHNR and CDR2 FQNEAQ (reference sequence). The V and J ends lost 4 bases and 8 bases, in that order; junction bases with no gene match: 8. CDR3 length: 14 residues. The DNA of the CDR3 is TGTGCCAGCAGCTCCAGGGACTATGTCGATGAGCAGTTCTTC. It translates to CASSSRDYVDEQFF.

The chain links TRBV4-1 to TRBJ1-5; no definite D call. Germline V gene data show CDR1 as MGHRA and CDR2 as YSYEKL. The CDR3 covers 15 residues. V lost 4 bases to trimming and J lost 0 bases, with 10 bases between them. The CDR3: CASSLQDNSNQPQHF. As DNA, the CDR3 is TGCGCCAGCAGCCTACAAGATAATAGCAATCAGCCCCAGCATTTT.

The V and J genes are TRBV24-1 and TRBJ2-5, with a tentative D call TRBD1 (6 bases). This CDR3 comprises 13 residues. Germline V gene lookup returns CDR1 KGHDR and CDR2 SFDVKD. Trimming took off 6 bases at V and 5 bases at J, with 12 bases between the two ends. The CDR3 sequence is CATSTGKGETQYF. CDR3 DNA sequence: TGTGCCACCAGTACAGGGAAGGGGGAGACCCAGTACTTC.

The rearrangement joins TRBV24-1 to TRBJ1-5; 7 nucleotides line up with TRBD1. The CDR3 runs 19 residues. CDR1 is KGHDR and CDR2 is SFDVKD in the germline V gene. J lost 6 bases, V lost 2 bases, and 18 bases had no gene match. CDR3 nucleotides: TGTGCCACCAGTGATTCGAGACAGGGAGGTACCATTTTGGGTCAGCCCCAGCATTTT. This translates into CATSDSRQGGTILGQPQHF.

The rearrangement uses TRBV5-1 and TRBJ1-2; the D is unclear. This CDR3 has 14 residues. Germline V gene data show CDR1 as SGHRS and CDR2 as YFSETQ. V gave up 3 bases and J gave up 0 bases, with 9 bases separating them. CDR3 sequence reads: CASSSDGTNYGYTF. The CDR3 DNA sequence: TGCGCCAGCAGCTCGGACGGGACTAACTATGGCTACACCTTC.

The gene calls are TRBV5-1 and TRBJ1-2; D gene ambiguous. V dropped 3 bases and J dropped 1 base, with 13 bases sitting between them. The CDR3 is made up of 15 amino acids. In germline, CDR1 is SGHRS, CDR2 YFSETQ. CDR3 residues: CASSSGGGSNYGYTF. CDR3 DNA: TGCGCCAGCAGCTCGGGAGGCGGGAGTAACTATGGCTACACCTTC. The full variable domain, with the rest looked up from reference TRBV5-1 and TRBJ1-2, is KAGVTQTPRYLIKTRGQQVTLSCSPISGHRSVSWYQQTPGQGLQFLFEYFSETQRNKGNFPGRFSGRQFSNSRSEMNVSTLELGDSALYLCASSSGGGSNYGYTFGSGTRLTVV.

This clone was observed a few times. J is TRBJ2-1 and V is TRBV10-3, with 7 bases fitting TRBD2. Trimming removed 2 bases from V and 3 bases from J; junction bases left unmatched: 4. The CDR3 runs to 15 residues. CDR1 is ENHRY, CDR2 SYGVKD, per germline. CDR3 nucleotides: TGTGCCATCAGTGAGGGAGGCGGGAGCTACAATGAGCAGTTCTTC. It yields the protein CAISEGGGSYNEQFF.

The chain couples TRBV25-1 to TRBJ1-2; D possibly corresponds to TRBD1 (5 bases). Trimming pared 1 base from V and 8 bases from J, leaving 14 bases between. CDR1 and CDR2 from the germline V gene are MGHDK and SYGVNS. The CDR3 length is 14 residues. CDR3 amino acids: CASSESRWGSGYTF. The CDR3 nucleotides are TGTGCCAGCAGTGAATCTCGTTGGGGGAGCGGCTACACCTTC.

This chain joins TRBV28 and TRBJ1-6, with 8 bases that match TRBD1. After removal of 9 bases from V and 6 bases from J, the junction contained 10 bases not matched to a gene. CDR1 and CDR2 from the germline V gene are MDHEN and SYDVKM. The length of the CDR3 is 15 residues. The CDR3 protein is CASYTGTGRNSPLHF. The CDR3 nucleotides are TGTGCCAGTTACACCGGGACAGGCCGTAATTCACCCCTCCACTTT.

The chain employs TRBV5-1 and TRBJ2-7; 9 bases fit TRBD1. In germline, CDR1 is SGHRS, CDR2 YFSETQ. The CDR3 extends over 17 amino acids. V lost 2 bases to trimming and J lost 2 bases; unmatched junction nucleotides: 11. The CDR3 DNA follows: TGCGCCAGCAGCTTTACCGGAATCGGACAGGGGACCTACGAGCAGTACTTC. It translates to CASSFTGIGQGTYEQYF.

The rearrangement joins TRBV7-3 to TRBJ2-1, with 10 bases fitting TRBD2. Germline loops: CDR1 SGHTA, CDR2 FQGTGA. The CDR3 contains 17 residues. After removal of 5 bases from V and 8 bases from J, the junction contained 15 bases not matched to a gene. CDR3 sequence (DNA): TGTGCCAGCAGCAGCAAAATGACTAGCGGGCCCTCCGATGAGCAGTTCTTC. This sequence encodes CASSSKMTSGPSDEQFF. Variable domain in full (rest from reference TRBV7-3 and TRBJ2-1): GAGVSQTPSNKVTEKGKYVELRCDPISGHTALYWYRQSLGQGPEFLIYFQGTGAADDSGLPNDRFFAVRPEGSVSTLKIQRTERGDSAVYLCASSSKMTSGPSDEQFFGPGTRLTVL.

The chain recombines TRBV27 with TRBJ1-2, with TRBD1 matching over 7 bases. V trimming: 5 bases; J trimming: 8 bases; junction bases outside the gene matches: 20. CDR3 length: 17 residues. Germline CDR1 reads MNHEY; CDR2 reads SMNVEV (reference sequence). Here the CDR3 reads CASSPRIEDRRVTGYTF. CDR3 coding DNA: TGTGCCAGCAGTCCCCGTATAGAGGACAGGCGAGTTACAGGCTACACCTTC.

This clone is a singleton in its sample. The rearrangement links TRBV6-5 to TRBJ2-2, with TRBD2 as a possible D gene (6 bases). The ends were cut back, 8 bases at V and 1 base at J, with 8 bases in the middle. The CDR3 has 13 amino acids. Germline V gene lookup returns CDR1 MNHEY and CDR2 SVGAGI. Written as DNA, the CDR3 is TGTGCCAGCTCGGGACTGAACACCGGGGAGCTGTTTTTT. This translates into CASSGLNTGELFF.

This rearrangement joins TRBV25-1 to TRBJ2-5; 7 bases are a match to TRBD1. CDR3 size: 16 residues. The germline V gene encodes CDR1 MGHDK and CDR2 SYGVNS. The ends lost 6 bases at V and 3 bases at J; junction bases unmatched: 13. CDR3 sequence reads: CASRSLSDQGEETQYF. The CDR3 DNA reads TGTGCCAGCAGATCCCTATCAGATCAGGGGGAAGAGACCCAGTACTTC.